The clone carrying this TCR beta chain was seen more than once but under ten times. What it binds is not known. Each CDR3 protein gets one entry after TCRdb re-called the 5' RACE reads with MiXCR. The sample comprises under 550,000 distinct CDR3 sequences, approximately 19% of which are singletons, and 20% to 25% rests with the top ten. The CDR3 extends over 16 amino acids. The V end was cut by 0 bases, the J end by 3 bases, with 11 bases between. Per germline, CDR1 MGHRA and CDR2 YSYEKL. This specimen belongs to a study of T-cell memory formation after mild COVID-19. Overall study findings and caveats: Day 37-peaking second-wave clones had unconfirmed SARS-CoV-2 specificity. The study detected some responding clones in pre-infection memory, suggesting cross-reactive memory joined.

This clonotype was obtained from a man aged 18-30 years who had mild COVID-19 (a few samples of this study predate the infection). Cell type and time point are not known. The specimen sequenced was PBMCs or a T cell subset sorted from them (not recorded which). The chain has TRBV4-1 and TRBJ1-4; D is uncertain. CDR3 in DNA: TGCGCCAGCAGCCAAGATCGAAGAGTGTCTAATGAAAAACTGTTTTTT. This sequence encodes CASSQDRRVSNEKLFF.